The 7 T cell receptor beta chains below all came from one sample that was sequenced in a study of TIL therapy for anti-PD-1-resistant metastatic lung cancer. The immunoSEQ assay was v3. The protocol was immunoSEQ multiplex PCR, while the TCRdb copy is restricted to in-frame clones and leaves out a portion. This table has 30,000 or so clones, roughly 69% appearing once. Time point of the sample: pre-treatment sample, taken before nivolumab and TIL therapy. The source material was blood, sampled at baseline. Every receptor here comes from a woman aged 30 to 85 with non-small cell lung cancer.

This sequence joins TRBV7-6 and TRBJ1-4; D is unresolved. In germline, CDR1 is SGHVS, CDR2 FNYEAQ. V was pared by 4 bases and J by 0 bases, with 9 bases between. This CDR3 is built from 15 residues. CDR3 amino acids: CASSSNTATNEKLFF. DNA of the CDR3: TGTGCCAGCAGCTCAAACACAGCAACTAATGAAAAACTGTTTTTT.

The chain uses TRBV5-1 and TRBJ2-7; TRBD1 is a possible D gene (6 bases). The V end lost 4 bases, the J end lost 2 bases, and 10 bases lay between the germline ends. This CDR3 contains 13 residues. Germline CDR1 and CDR2: SGHRS and YFSETQ. CDR3 residues: CASSQTGPYEQYF. CDR3 coding DNA: TGCGCCAGCAGCCAGACAGGTCCCTACGAGCAGTACTTC.

The chain couples TRBV30 to TRBJ2-5; 8 positions match TRBD2. Germline V gene lookup returns CDR1 GTSNPN and CDR2 SVGIG (reference sequence). Losses at the gene ends were 4 bases for V and 4 bases for J; bases not matched to a gene: 5. The length of the CDR3 is 13 residues. The CDR3 here is CAWNPGGRETQYF. In DNA form, the CDR3 reads TGTGCCTGGAACCCGGGGGGGAGAGAGACCCAGTACTTC.

The rearrangement links TRBV19 to TRBJ2-3; 9 bases map to TRBD2. With V trimmed by 7 bases and J by 5 bases, 10 bases remained unmatched. The CDR3 runs 15 residues. Germline lookup yields CDR1 LNHDA and CDR2 SQIVND (reference sequence). CDR3 sequence: CASTSIAGVGDTQYF. CDR3 sequence (DNA): TGTGCCAGTACCTCCATAGCGGGAGTAGGAGATACGCAGTATTTT.

This clone came up a few times. This chain uses TRBV7-6 with TRBJ1-1; D gene uncertain. This CDR3 is 15 amino acids long. Trimming stripped 5 bases from V and 10 bases from J, with 23 bases between. Germline-derived CDR1 and CDR2 are SGHVS and FNYEAQ. Written as DNA, the CDR3 is TGTGCCAGCAGCCTCCTCGTGGCTGATATTTCGAGAGCTTTCTTT. Protein product: CASSLLVADISRAFF.

This chain links TRBV12-2 with TRBJ2-7; the D call in the table, TRBD2, was not verified against the DNA. TRBV12-2 is flagged as a pseudogene. The CDR3 is 19 residues long. CDR3 region: CASRILTGTSGRYCLEQYF. For the CDR3, the DNA is TGTGCAAGTCGAATACTCACCGGGACTAGCGGGAGGTACTGCCTCGAGCAGTACTTC.

The V and J genes are TRBV10-2 and TRBJ2-7; D gene ambiguous. Germline lookup yields CDR1 WSHSY and CDR2 SAAADI. V lost 0 bases and J lost 1, with 1 base in between. The CDR3 sequence is 12 residues long. Here the CDR3 reads CASSESSYEQYF. Here the CDR3 DNA reads TGCGCCAGCAGTGAGTCGTCCTACGAGCAGTACTTC.